This T cell receptor (beta chain) was retrieved from a study of cytomegalovirus exposure and HLA in healthy donors. Overall study results and limits: It was 150 to 200 TCR beta chains that were listed as cytomegalovirus-associated.

Amplification used 60 Vbeta primers and 13 Jbeta primers. Libraries were prepared by immunoSEQ multiplex PCR; TCRdb keeps only in-frame clonotypes and omits some of them. The sample lists around 150,000 clones, 68% seen once, with approximately 1.5% in the top ten. In germline, CDR1 is SGHRS, CDR2 YFSETQ. V was cut by 0 bases and J by 0 bases, with 9 bases left in between. CDR3 size: 16 residues. Comment on this clone: Its antigen is unknown.

This TCR derives from a man in his fifties or sixties in good health and CMV-seronegative. V gene TRBV5-1 combines with J gene TRBJ2-2; weak D call: TRBD1 (5 bases). Input material: PBMCs. The CDR3 DNA sequence: TGCGCCAGCAGCTTGGGAGGCAGGGCGAACACCGGGGAGCTGTTTTTT. Translated: CASSLGGRANTGELFF.